These 28 T cell receptor beta chains were sequenced from one sample in a study of beta chain features in type 1 diabetes. As every portion of the isolated RNA was reverse transcribed, the sequencing read expressed TCRB transcripts. The protocol was immunoSEQ multiplex PCR, while the TCRdb copy is restricted to in-frame clones and leaves out a portion. The top ten clones hold under 0.02% of a sample with 350,000 to 400,000 clones, approximately 15% of them seen once. Sequencing was done on a sample of naive CD4+ T cells from blood. The source of these receptors is a woman aged 18-30 years in good health.

This clone has only a few counts. The chain is built from TRBV4-1 and TRBJ1-5, with a weak D call TRBD1 (6 bases). CDR1 is MGHRA, CDR2 YSYEKL, per germline. The CDR3 length is 16 residues. V was cut by 4 bases and J by 0 bases, with 13 bases left in between. CDR3 in DNA: TGCGCCAGCAGCCCAAGATCGACAGGTAGCAATCAGCCCCAGCATTTT. Its protein is CASSPRSTGSNQPQHF.

The gene calls are TRBV29-1 and TRBJ2-3, with 10 bases aligning to TRBD2. CDR3 size: 14 residues. V shed 4 bases, J shed 3 bases, and the junction held 4 bases outside the gene matches. CDR1 and CDR2 from the germline V gene are SQVTM and ANQGSEA. The CDR3 nucleotides read TGCAGCGTTGGTAGCGGGGGGACAACAGATACGCAGTATTTT. This gives the protein CSVGSGGTTDTQYF.

The chain employs TRBV7-2 and TRBJ2-4; D remains ambiguous. From germline, CDR1 is SGHTA and CDR2 FQGNSA. V lost 5 bases, J lost 9 bases, and 8 bases lay in between. This CDR3 has 11 residues. The CDR3 DNA sequence: TGTGCCAGCAGCCCTCAGGTCATTCAGTACTTC. Translated, it gives CASSPQVIQYF.

The gene calls are TRBV14 and TRBJ2-2; no clear D. The CDR3 consists of 14 residues. Trimming took 2 bases from V and 4 from J, leaving 8 bases between them. Germline V CDR1 and CDR2: SGHDN, FVKESK. This CDR3 is CASSQPGFTGELFF. The CDR3 DNA reads as TGTGCCAGCAGCCAACCCGGTTTCACCGGGGAGCTGTTTTTT.

This clone was detected only a few times. This rearrangement joins TRBV20-1 to TRBJ2-5, with no clear D. CDR1 and CDR2 (germline): DFQATT, SNEGSKA (reference sequence). This CDR3 has 10 amino acids. Trimming left V 1 base short and J 10 bases short, with 7 bases between. The CDR3 region has the DNA TGCAGTGCTAGAGCCCCGGGCCAGTACTTC. This gives the protein CSARAPGQYF.

This clone was observed a handful of times. The V and J genes are TRBV11-2 and TRBJ1-4; D not resolved. Germline V gene data show CDR1 as SGHAT and CDR2 as FQNNGV. V lost 1 base, J lost 8 bases, and 11 bases lay in between. The CDR3 runs to 14 residues. This chain's CDR3 is CASSLGGIREKLFF. For the CDR3, the DNA is TGTGCCAGCAGCTTAGGAGGGATCAGGGAAAAACTGTTTTTT.

The genes are TRBV18 and TRBJ1-4; D is perhaps TRBD1 (6 bases). The CDR3 runs 15 residues. Per the germline V gene, CDR1 is KGHSH and CDR2 is LQKENI. Trimming stripped 6 bases from V and 1 base from J, with 12 bases between. This CDR3 reads CASSPQGGTNEKLFF. The CDR3 nucleotides are TGTGCCAGCTCCCCCCAAGGGGGAACTAATGAAAAACTGTTTTTT.

This clone was seen only a few times. This rearrangement joins TRBV14 to TRBJ2-3; a possible D gene is TRBD1 (6 bases). V shed 1 base and J shed 2 bases, with 13 bases lying between them. The CDR3 consists of 16 residues. In germline, CDR1 is SGHDN, CDR2 FVKESK. The CDR3 bases are TGTGCCAGCAGCCAAGGGCCAGGGGACGTCACAGATACGCAGTATTTT. It encodes CASSQGPGDVTDTQYF. The full variable domain, its missing parts supplied by reference TRBV14 and TRBJ2-3, is EAGVTQFPSHSVIEKGQTVTLRCDPISGHDNLYWYRRVMGKEIKFLLHFVKESKQDESGMPNNRFLAERTGGTYSTLKVQPAELEDSGVYFCASSQGPGDVTDTQYFGPGTRLTVL.

The gene calls are TRBV27 and TRBJ2-3, with D possibly matching TRBD1 (6 bases). V lost 2 bases and J lost 3, with 12 bases in between. The CDR3 loop spans 15 amino acids. CDR1 is MNHEY and CDR2 is SMNVEV in the germline V gene (reference sequence). The CDR3 nucleotides read TGTGCCAGCAGTTTAAGGCCAGGGGAGACAGATACGCAGTATTTT. Amino acids: CASSLRPGETDTQYF.

Remarks on this clone: At the DNA level, this CDR3 is encoded by other sequences in the same sample as well. The chain is built from TRBV9 and TRBJ2-5; 15 bases line up with TRBD2. V dropped 3 bases and J dropped 2; count of bases not matched to a gene: 2. The V gene's germline CDR1 is SGDLS and CDR2 YYNGEE. The CDR3 extends over 16 amino acids. The CDR3: CASSGGLAGGQETQYF. CDR3 in DNA: TGTGCCAGCAGCGGAGGACTAGCGGGAGGGCAAGAGACCCAGTACTTC.

As concerns this clone: The identical CDR3 is also encoded by other nucleotide sequences in the sample. The V call is TRBV28, the J call TRBJ1-5; 7 bases are shared with TRBD1. The germline gives CDR1 MDHEN, CDR2 SYDVKM. The ends lost 6 bases at V and 2 bases at J; junction bases unmatched: 4. There are 14 residues in the CDR3. The CDR3 loop is CASSSTGGNQPQHF. CDR3 in DNA: TGTGCCAGCAGCTCCACAGGGGGCAATCAGCCCCAGCATTTT.

The CDR3 is CAWRRQGIGAEAFF. In DNA form, the CDR3 reads TGTGCCTGGAGAAGACAGGGGATTGGGGCCGAAGCTTTCTTT. The chain couples TRBV30 to TRBJ1-1, with TRBD1 matching over 8 bases. V shed 3 bases, J shed 8 bases, and the junction held 11 bases outside the gene matches. The CDR3 runs 14 residues. Germline V gene data show CDR1 as GTSNPN and CDR2 as SVGIG (reference sequence).

This chain joins TRBV2 and TRBJ1-2, with TRBD1 matching over 9 bases. The CDR3 sequence is 15 residues long. V was clipped by 5 bases and J by 5 bases; unmatched bases: 9. Germline assignment: CDR1 SNHLY and CDR2 FYNNEI. CDR3: CASSPGQGTGYGYTF. The CDR3 nucleotides read TGTGCCAGCAGTCCAGGACAGGGGACGGGTTATGGCTACACCTTC.

This clone was recorded a few times. V usage is TRBV27 and J usage is TRBJ2-5; D unclear. The CDR3 sequence is 13 residues long. Trimming removed 2 bases from V and 4 bases from J, with 8 bases in between. Germline V gene data show CDR1 as MNHEY and CDR2 as SMNVEV (reference sequence). CDR3: CASSLGPRETQYF. The CDR3 DNA sequence: TGTGCCAGCAGTTTAGGGCCGAGAGAGACCCAGTACTTC.

In this sample, this clone turned up a few times. The chain couples TRBV13 to TRBJ2-4, with D perhaps matching TRBD1 (6 bases). The germline gives CDR1 PRHDT, CDR2 FYEKMQ (reference sequence). Trimming stripped 5 bases from V and 5 bases from J, with 16 bases between. This CDR3 region has 15 residues. In nucleotides, the CDR3 is TGTGCCAGCAGCCCCCGGGACAAATTTGAAAACATTCAGTACTTC. This codes for CASSPRDKFENIQYF.

The gene calls are TRBV6-4 and TRBJ1-5; 7 bases align to TRBD1. CDR1 is MRHNA and CDR2 is SNTAGT in the germline V gene. The CDR3 loop spans 13 amino acids. V lost 2 bases and J lost 7; bases outside the gene matches: 2. The CDR3 coding sequence is TGTGCCAGCAGTGACAGGGGGCAACAGCCCCAGCATTTT. Translating it yields CASSDRGQQPQHF.

The gene calls are TRBV9 and TRBJ2-2, with a tentative D call TRBD2 (6 bases). Germline V gene sequence: CDR1 SGDLS, CDR2 YYNGEE. The CDR3 is made up of 15 amino acids. V lost 2 bases and J lost 3, with 11 bases in between. CDR3 sequence: CASSVTSWDTGELFF. DNA for the CDR3: TGTGCCAGCAGCGTGACTAGTTGGGACACCGGGGAGCTGTTTTTT.

This chain joins TRBV29-1 and TRBJ2-6; 8 bases agree with TRBD1. After removal of 5 bases from V and 2 bases from J, the junction contained 2 bases not matched to a gene. Per germline, CDR1 SQVTM and CDR2 ANQGSEA. The CDR3 runs 14 residues. The CDR3 region has the DNA TGCAGCGTTACGGACAGGGCTGGGGCCAACGTCCTGACTTTC. Its protein is CSVTDRAGANVLTF.

There are a few counts of this clone. This rearrangement joins TRBV7-2 to TRBJ2-7, with 7 bases fitting TRBD2. The CDR3 spans 15 residues. V lost 6 bases and J lost 3; bases outside the gene matches: 11. The V gene's germline CDR1 is SGHTA and CDR2 FQGNSA. The CDR3 reads CASRDRLAPLYEQYF. CDR3 nucleotides: TGTGCCAGCAGGGATAGACTAGCTCCACTCTACGAGCAGTACTTC.

The chain uses TRBV5-6 and TRBJ1-2, with TRBD1 matching 8 bases. V trimming: 1 base; J trimming: 8 bases; junction bases outside the gene matches: 10. CDR1 SGHDT and CDR2 YYEEEE come from the germline V gene. The CDR3 has 15 amino acids. The CDR3, as DNA: TGTGCCAGCAGCTTGTTTGGACAGGGTGAGGGGGGCTACACCTTC. It is translated as CASSLFGQGEGGYTF. Full variable domain (remainder filled in from reference TRBV5-6 and TRBJ1-2): DAGVTQSPTHLIKTRGQQVTLRCSPKSGHDTVSWYQQALGQGPQFIFQYYEEEERQRGNFPDRFSGHQFPNYSSELNVNALLLGDSALYLCASSLFGQGEGGYTFGSGTRLTVV.

This clone was detected only a few times. This chain links TRBV25-1 with TRBJ1-2, with D possibly TRBD1 on 6 matching bases. There are 14 residues in the CDR3. Germline loops: CDR1 MGHDK, CDR2 SYGVNS. Trimming removed 5 bases from V and 6 bases from J, with 16 bases in between. CDR3: CASSRAGGMHGYTF. The CDR3 DNA is TGTGCCAGCAGTCGGGCGGGGGGCATGCATGGCTACACCTTC.

The rearrangement joins TRBV4-2 to TRBJ2-1; maybe TRBD2 (5 bases). This CDR3 contains 14 residues. Trimming cost V 0 bases and J 8 bases, with 11 bases left between them. Germline CDR1 and CDR2: LGHNA and YNFKEQ. The CDR3 sequence: CASSQDRKDYEQFF. The CDR3, as DNA: TGTGCCAGCAGCCAAGATCGGAAGGACTATGAGCAGTTCTTC.

The table lists this clone with a few counts. The V call is TRBV2, the J call TRBJ2-5, with a weak D call TRBD1 (5 bases). CDR1 and CDR2 from the germline V gene are SNHLY and FYNNEI. This CDR3 is built from 15 residues. V was shortened by 5 bases and J by 1 base, with 14 bases between the two germline ends. The CDR3 loop reads CASSSIRAVQETQYF. In DNA form, the CDR3 reads TGTGCCAGCAGTAGTATCAGGGCCGTCCAAGAGACCCAGTACTTC.

This sequence joins TRBV27 and TRBJ1-2; D is perhaps TRBD1 (6 bases). CDR3 size: 15 residues. V was pared by 4 bases and J by 4 bases, with 16 bases between. Germline V gene sequence: CDR1 MNHEY, CDR2 SMNVEV (reference sequence). CDR3 in DNA: TGTGCCAGCAGTTCGCAGGGGCTGATTAGCTATGGCTACACCTTC. It codes for CASSSQGLISYGYTF.

This clone was observed a handful of times. The chain recombines TRBV19 with TRBJ1-5; 7 bases map to TRBD1. V shed 10 bases, J shed 3 bases, and the junction held 9 bases outside the gene matches. The V gene's germline CDR1 is LNHDA and CDR2 SQIVND (reference sequence). The CDR3 runs 14 residues. The CDR3 DNA reads TGTGCCACCTGCCGGAGGGGGCACAATCAGCCCCAGCATTTT. This sequence encodes CATCRRGHNQPQHF.

The rearrangement joins TRBV5-1 to TRBJ2-1; TRBD1 is a possible D gene (7 bases). CDR1 is SGHRS, CDR2 YFSETQ, per germline. The CDR3 contains 17 residues. Trimming stripped 4 bases from V and 7 bases from J, with 24 bases between. The CDR3 DNA sequence: TGCGCCAGCAGCCCGCGGACAGGAAGGGGGGCGTGGAATGAGCAGTTCTTC. Residues: CASSPRTGRGAWNEQFF.

The chain links TRBV6-5 to TRBJ1-2; weak D call: TRBD1 (6 bases). Trimming took 8 bases from V and 7 from J, leaving 11 bases between them. Looked up from germline, CDR1 is MNHEY and CDR2 is SVGAGI. The CDR3 is 11 amino acids. CDR3 DNA sequence: TGTGCCAGCGGGGGGGCTTTTGGCTACACCTTC. It specifies CASGGAFGYTF.

The chain has TRBV18 and TRBJ1-1, with D possibly being TRBD1 (6 bases). There are 14 residues in the CDR3. Germline CDR1 and CDR2: KGHSH and LQKENI. Trimming pared 5 bases from V and 6 bases from J, leaving 16 bases between. CDR3 DNA sequence: TGTGCCAGCTCAGTCCCCTTACAGGGCCCTGAAGCTTTCTTT. Residues: CASSVPLQGPEAFF.